This TCR beta chain appears in the sequencing data of a study of a mutant IDH1 vaccine in newly diagnosed glioma. Remarks on this clone: Its antigen remains unidentified.

Regarding time point: baseline, week 1 (first vaccination visit). The treatment was: pre-vaccination baseline after standard-of-care therapy. Study results and limitations: Immune responses induced by the vaccine were seen in just over 90% of patients, spanning multiple MHC alleles.

The CDR3 is 15 residues long. V lost 1 base to trimming and J lost 4 bases, with 14 bases between them. CDR1 is LNHDA and CDR2 is SQIVND in the germline V gene (reference sequence). The table came from immunoSEQ multiplex PCR; TCRdb's copy has only in-frame clones and leaves some out. The table records over 55,000 clones, 65% to 85% of them present only once. The chain employs TRBV19 and TRBJ2-7, with unresolved D. Sample: peripheral blood mononuclear cells (PBMCs), taken from a glioma patient treated with radiotherapy, temozolomide or both. The clonotype was recovered from a young woman with glioma. Some clones in this sample may be carry-over from other donors' samples. The CDR3 sequence is CASSIVVGPTYEQYF. In DNA form, the CDR3 reads TGTGCCAGTAGTATAGTCGTGGGCCCAACGTACGAGCAGTACTTC.